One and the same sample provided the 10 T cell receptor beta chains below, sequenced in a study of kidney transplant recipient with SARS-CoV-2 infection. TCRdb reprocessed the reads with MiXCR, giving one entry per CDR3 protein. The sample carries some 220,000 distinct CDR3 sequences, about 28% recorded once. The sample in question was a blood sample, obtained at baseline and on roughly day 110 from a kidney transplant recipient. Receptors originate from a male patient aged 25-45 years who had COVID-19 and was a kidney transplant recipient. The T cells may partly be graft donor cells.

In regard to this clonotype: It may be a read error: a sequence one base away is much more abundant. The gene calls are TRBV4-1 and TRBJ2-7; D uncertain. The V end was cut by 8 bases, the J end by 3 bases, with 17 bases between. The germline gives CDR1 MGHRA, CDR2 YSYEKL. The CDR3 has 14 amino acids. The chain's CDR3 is CASGPQMFNYEQYF. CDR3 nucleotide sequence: TGCGCCAGCGGCCCCCAGATGTTCAACTACGAGCAGTACTTC.

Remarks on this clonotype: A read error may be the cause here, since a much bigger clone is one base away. This chain's CDR3 is CASGSSYGQPQHF. The CDR3 DNA reads TGCGCCAGCGGCTCCTCTTACGGTCAGCCCCAGCATTTT. The chain recombines TRBV5-1 with TRBJ1-5; D call uncertain. The CDR3 runs to 13 residues. The germline CDR1 and CDR2 sequences are SGHRS and YFSETQ. V was clipped by 7 bases and J by 6 bases, with 14 bases between them.

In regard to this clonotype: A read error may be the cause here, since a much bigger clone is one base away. CDR3 protein: CVSSQGTQDYEQYF. As DNA, the CDR3 is TGCGTCAGCAGCCAGGGGACCCAAGACTACGAGCAGTACTTC. The gene calls are TRBV4-1 and TRBJ2-7; D possibly corresponds to TRBD1 (6 bases). CDR1 is MGHRA, CDR2 YSYEKL, per germline. CDR3 size: 14 residues.

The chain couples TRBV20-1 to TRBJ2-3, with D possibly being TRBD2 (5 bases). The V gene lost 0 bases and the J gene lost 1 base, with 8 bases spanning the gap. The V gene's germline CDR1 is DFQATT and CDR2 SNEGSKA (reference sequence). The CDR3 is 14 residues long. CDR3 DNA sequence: TGCAGTGCTAGAGATGCGGGCCGCACAGATACGCAGTATTTT. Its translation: CSARDAGRTDTQYF.

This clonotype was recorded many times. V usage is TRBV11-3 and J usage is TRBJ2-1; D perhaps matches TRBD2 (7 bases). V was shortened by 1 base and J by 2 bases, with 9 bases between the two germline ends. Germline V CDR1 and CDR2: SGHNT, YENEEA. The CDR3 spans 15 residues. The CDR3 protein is CASSLVGGPYNEQFF. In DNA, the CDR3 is TGTGCCAGCAGCTTAGTCGGGGGGCCCTACAATGAGCAGTTCTTC.

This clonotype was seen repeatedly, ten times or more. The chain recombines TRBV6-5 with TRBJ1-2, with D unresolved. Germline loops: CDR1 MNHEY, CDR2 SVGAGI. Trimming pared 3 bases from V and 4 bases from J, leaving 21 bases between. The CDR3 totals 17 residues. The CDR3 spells CASSYRMECRKTYGYTF. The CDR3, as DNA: TGTGCCAGCAGTTATCGCATGGAATGTAGAAAGACCTATGGCTACACCTTC.

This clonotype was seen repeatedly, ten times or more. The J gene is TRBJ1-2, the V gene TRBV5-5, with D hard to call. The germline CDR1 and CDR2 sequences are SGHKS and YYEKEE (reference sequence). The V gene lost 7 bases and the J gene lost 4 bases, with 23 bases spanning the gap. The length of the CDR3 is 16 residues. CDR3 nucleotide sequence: TGTGCCAGCTCGCGGATTGTCTCGCGAAAGACCTATGGCTACACCTTC. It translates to CASSRIVSRKTYGYTF.

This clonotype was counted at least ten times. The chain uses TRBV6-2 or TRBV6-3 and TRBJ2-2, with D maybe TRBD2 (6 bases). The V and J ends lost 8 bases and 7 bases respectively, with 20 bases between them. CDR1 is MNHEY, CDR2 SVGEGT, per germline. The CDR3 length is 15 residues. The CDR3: CASGTRNFGGGELFF. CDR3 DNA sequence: TGTGCCAGCGGGACCAGAAATTTCGGGGGCGGGGAGCTGTTTTTT.

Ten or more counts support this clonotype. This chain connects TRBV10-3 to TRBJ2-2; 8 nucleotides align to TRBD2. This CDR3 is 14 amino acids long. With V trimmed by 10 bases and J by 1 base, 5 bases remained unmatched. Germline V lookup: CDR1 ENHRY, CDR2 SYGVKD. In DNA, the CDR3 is TGTGCCACCCTGACTAGCGAGAACACCGGGGAGCTGTTTTTT. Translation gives CATLTSENTGELFF.

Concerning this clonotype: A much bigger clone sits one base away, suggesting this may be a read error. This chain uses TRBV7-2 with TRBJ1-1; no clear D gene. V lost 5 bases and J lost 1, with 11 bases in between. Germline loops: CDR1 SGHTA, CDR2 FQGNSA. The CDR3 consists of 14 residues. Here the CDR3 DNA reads TGTGCCAGCAGCATGAACACAGAGAACACTGAAGCTTTCTTT. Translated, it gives CASSMNTENTEAFF.